Included here is one T cell receptor beta chain sequence, with context. The antigen remains undetermined. The sample comes from a study of cytomegalovirus exposure and HLA in healthy donors. The CDR3 covers 16 residues. Looked up from germline, CDR1 is SGHRS and CDR2 is YFSETQ. Trimming at V came to 3 bases and at J to 6 bases, leaving 9 bases not matched to a gene. The study, taken as a whole, reports: There were several of the most significant clusters that appeared linked to common viral pathogens in a later analysis. Previously analyzed data showed that most TCR beta V segments were productive at a frequency of about 90% or about 30%.

Researchers ran the PCR with 60 Vbeta and 13 Jbeta primers. Sequencing used immunoSEQ multiplex PCR; TCRdb keeps in-frame clones, though not all of them. This sample has approximately 170,000 clones; approximately 77% occur once, and the top ten carry 7% to 9%. Sequences were obtained from PBMCs. V is TRBV5-1 and J is TRBJ2-3; 11 bases line up with TRBD2. The clonotype originates from a male donor in good health and CMV-seropositive. In DNA form, the CDR3 reads TGCGCCAGCAGCTCCCTTAGACTAGCGGGGTGGGATACGCAGTATTTT. Protein sequence: CASSSLRLAGWDTQYF.